This entry lists 8 T cell receptor beta chains sequenced from one sample in a study of blood T cell repertoires in COVID-19. This table comes from immunoSEQ multiplex PCR, and its TCRdb copy is limited to in-frame clones, with some not included. The sample contains hundreds of thousands of clones, around 80% of which appear only once. Source material: PBMCs or T cells enriched from blood (not recorded which). These receptors originate from a man younger than 45 with acute COVID-19.

This chain links TRBV30 with TRBJ1-6; D is ambiguous. Germline CDR1 and CDR2: GTSNPN and SVGIG (reference sequence). V lost 5 bases and J 9 bases, leaving 14 bases between the germline ends. This CDR3 comprises 13 residues. The CDR3 sequence: CAWDVSNGSPLHF. The CDR3, as DNA: TGTGCCTGGGACGTTAGCAACGGTTCACCCCTCCACTTT.

As DNA, the CDR3 is TGTGCCAGCAGATCTACAGGGGGCGCCGATGGCTACACCTTC. Amino acid sequence: CASRSTGGADGYTF. The gene calls are TRBV11-2 and TRBJ1-2, with 9 bases lining up with TRBD1. Trimming removed 6 bases from V and 6 bases from J; junction bases left unmatched: 8. The germline gives CDR1 SGHAT, CDR2 FQNNGV. This CDR3 has 14 amino acids.

The V gene is TRBV6-5, the J gene TRBJ1-2; 7 nucleotides agree with TRBD1. Germline lookup yields CDR1 MNHEY and CDR2 SVGAGI. V lost 5 bases to trimming and J lost 3 bases; unmatched junction nucleotides: 3. This CDR3 has 13 amino acids. The CDR3 DNA sequence: TGTGCCAGCAGTCTAGGACAGGACTATGGCTACACCTTC. This translates into CASSLGQDYGYTF.

This chain joins TRBV5-4 and TRBJ1-2, with TRBD1 matching 7 bases. Trimming cost V 4 bases and J 4 bases; bases outside gene matches: 7. Germline loops: CDR1 SGHNT, CDR2 YYREEE (reference sequence). The CDR3 runs to 14 residues. The CDR3 sequence is CASSPGQDGYGYTF. The DNA of the CDR3 is TGTGCCAGCAGCCCCGGACAGGACGGCTATGGCTACACCTTC.

The V and J genes are TRBV7-2 and TRBJ2-3, with 10 bases lining up with TRBD2. The CDR3 is made up of 15 amino acids. V trimming: 4 bases; J trimming: 9 bases; junction bases outside the gene matches: 10. Looked up from germline, CDR1 is SGHTA and CDR2 is FQGNSA. CDR3 DNA sequence: TGTGCCAGCAGCTCATCTAGCGGGAGTTGGCAGACGCAGTATTTT. Amino acid sequence: CASSSSSGSWQTQYF. Supplemented by reference TRBV7-2 and TRBJ2-3, the full variable domain reads GAGVSQSPSNKVTEKGKDVELRCDPISGHTALYWYRQSLGQGLEFLIYFQGNSAPDKSGLPSDRFSAERTGGSVSTLTIQRTQQEDSAVYLCASSSSSGSWQTQYFGPGTRLTVL.

This clone was counted only a few times. The chain combines TRBV7-9 with TRBJ2-7, with 7 positions matching TRBD1. Germline values: CDR1 SEHNR, CDR2 FQNEAQ (reference sequence). This CDR3 is built from 12 residues. The CDR3 sequence is CASTWGSSQGDV. CDR3 nucleotide sequence: TGTGCCAGCACCTGGGGGTCGAGCCAGGGGGACGTC.

This chain connects TRBV28 to TRBJ1-2, with TRBD1 identical over 8 bases. This CDR3 has 14 residues. V lost 10 bases, J lost 4 bases, and 11 bases stayed unmatched. CDR1 MDHEN and CDR2 SYDVKM come from the germline V gene. The CDR3 spells CATESRGLVYGYTF. The CDR3 DNA is TGTGCCACCGAGTCCAGGGGGCTGGTCTATGGCTACACCTTC.

The genes are TRBV9 and TRBJ2-1, with D unclear. The CDR3 has 12 amino acids. Germline loops: CDR1 SGDLS, CDR2 YYNGEE. The germline V and J ends were trimmed by 0 bases and 9 bases, with 7 bases remaining between them. CDR3: CASSVVNGEQFF. The CDR3 nucleotides read TGTGCCAGCAGCGTAGTGAACGGTGAGCAGTTCTTC.